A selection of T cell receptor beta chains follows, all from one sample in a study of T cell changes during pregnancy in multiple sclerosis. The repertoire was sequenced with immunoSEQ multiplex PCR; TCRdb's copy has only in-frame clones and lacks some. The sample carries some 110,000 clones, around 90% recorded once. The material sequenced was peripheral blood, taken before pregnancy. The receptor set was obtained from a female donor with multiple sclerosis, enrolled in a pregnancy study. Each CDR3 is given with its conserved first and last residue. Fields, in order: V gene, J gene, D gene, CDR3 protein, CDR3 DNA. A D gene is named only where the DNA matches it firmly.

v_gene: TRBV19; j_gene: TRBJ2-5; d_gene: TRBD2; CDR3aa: CASSISSGRSETQYF; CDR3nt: TGTGCCAGTAGTATTTCCAGCGGGAGGTCAGAGACCCAGTACTTC
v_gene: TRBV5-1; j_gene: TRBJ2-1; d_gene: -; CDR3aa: CASSPEAYNEQFF; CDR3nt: TGCGCCAGCAGCCCCGAGGCGTACAATGAGCAGTTCTTC
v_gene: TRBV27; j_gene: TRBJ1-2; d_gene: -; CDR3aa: CASRGDTYGYTF; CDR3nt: TGTGCCAGCAGGGGGGACACCTATGGCTACACCTTC
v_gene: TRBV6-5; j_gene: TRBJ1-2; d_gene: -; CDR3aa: CASRETEADYGYTF; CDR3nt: TGTGCCAGCAGGGAAACGGAGGCGGACTATGGCTACACCTTC
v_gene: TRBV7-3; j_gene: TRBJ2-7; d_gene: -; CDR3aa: CASSLTAAGAGYEQYF; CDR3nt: TGTGCCAGCAGCTTAACCGCTGCGGGGGCGGGCTACGAGCAGTACTTC
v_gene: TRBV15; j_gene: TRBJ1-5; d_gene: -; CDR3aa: CATSRGLGQPQHF; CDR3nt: TGTGCCACCAGCAGGGGGCTCGGACAGCCCCAGCATTTT
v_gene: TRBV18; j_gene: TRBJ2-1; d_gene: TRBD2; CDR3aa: CASSPSSGLNEQFF; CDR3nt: TGTGCCAGCTCACCAAGTAGCGGGCTCAATGAGCAGTTCTTC
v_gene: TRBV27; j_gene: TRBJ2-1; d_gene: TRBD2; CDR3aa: CASNPERPGGHEQFF; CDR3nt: TGTGCCAGCAATCCCGAGCGGCCGGGAGGACATGAGCAGTTCTTC
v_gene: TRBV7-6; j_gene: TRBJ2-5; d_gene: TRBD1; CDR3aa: CASSLDQGVGETQYF; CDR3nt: TGTGCCAGCAGCTTAGACCAGGGGGTTGGAGAGACCCAGTACTTC
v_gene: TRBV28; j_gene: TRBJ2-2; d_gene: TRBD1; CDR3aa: CASSLQGAGELFF; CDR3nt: TGTGCCAGCAGTTTACAGGGGGCCGGGGAGCTGTTTTTT
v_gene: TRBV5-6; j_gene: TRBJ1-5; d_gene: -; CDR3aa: CASSYRGGAQPQHF; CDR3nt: TGTGCCAGCAGCTATCGGGGGGGGGCTCAGCCCCAGCATTTT
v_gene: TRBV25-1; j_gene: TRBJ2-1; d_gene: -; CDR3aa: CASSELYEQFF; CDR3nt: TGTGCCAGCAGTGAACTGTATGAGCAGTTCTTC
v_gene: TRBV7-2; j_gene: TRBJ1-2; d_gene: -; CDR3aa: CASSPRQRANYGYTF; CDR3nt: TGTGCCAGCAGCCCCCGACAGCGGGCTAACTATGGCTACACCTTC